This T cell receptor beta chain appears in the sequencing data of a study of cytomegalovirus exposure and HLA in healthy donors. This clone was counted a single time. Its specificity is not known. Primers for the PCR totalled 60 Vbeta and 13 Jbeta. Clones were read by immunoSEQ multiplex PCR, and TCRdb kept only the in-frame ones, dropping some. The data hold approximately 180,000 clones, with around 74% observed a single time. Study-wide results and limits: Highest at DRB1 and lowest at HLA-C, TCR association rates differed among HLA loci in a later analysis. In a later analysis, specific HLA alleles were associated with 15,000 to 20,000 TCR beta sequences at a 0.05 false discovery rate. In a later analysis, donors in an Asian-associated ancestry cluster reportedly had fewer N-insertions in productive TCRs than the cohort mean.

V lost 6 bases and J lost 7; bases outside the gene matches: 10. Germline V gene sequence: CDR1 MNHNS, CDR2 SASEGT. The CDR3 covers 15 residues. Sampled while nominally healthy, donors likely had unrecorded immune exposures. The source material was PBMCs. The source is a male donor in good health and CMV-seronegative. The chain is built from TRBV6-1 and TRBJ2-3; 10 bases match TRBD1. CDR3 DNA: TGTGCCAGCAGCGCCGACAGGGGGCAGGGATATACGCAGTATTTT. Translated: CASSADRGQGYTQYF.